A selection of T cell receptor beta chains follows, all from one sample in a study of blood T cell repertoires in COVID-19. TCRdb keeps only in-frame clones here, not all; method: immunoSEQ multiplex PCR. Of 60,000 to 95,000 clones listed, about 88% were seen once; the top ten hold 16%. Input material: peripheral blood. The source of these receptors is a woman over 75 with active or convalescent COVID-19. The CDR3 runs from the conserved cysteine through the conserved F or W. Fields, in order: D gene, clone size, J gene, V gene, CDR3 DNA, CDR3 protein. D genes are given only for firm matches. Expanded clones are given a class, and other clones once, few, many or no size at all.

D: TRBD2
size: -
J: TRBJ2-1
V: TRBV27
DNA: TGTGCCAGTCGAGTAGAGCGGGGGACAAACTCCTACAATGAGCAGTTCTTC
CDR3: CASRVERGTNSYNEQFF

D: -
size: -
J: TRBJ1-1
V: TRBV6-5
DNA: TGTGCCAGCAGCCCCGGGGGAAGGTTGACCACTGAAGCTTTCTTT
CDR3: CASSPGGRLTTEAFF

D: -
size: -
J: TRBJ1-2
V: TRBV29-1
DNA: TGCAGCGTTGAATCCGGGGACTATGGCTACACCTTC
CDR3: CSVESGDYGYTF

D: TRBD1
size: -
J: TRBJ1-5
V: TRBV20-1
DNA: TGCAGTGCTAGTTCCAGGGGGCCCACGAGGGCCCAGCATTTT
CDR3: CSASSRGPTRAQHF

D: TRBD1
size: -
J: TRBJ1-1
V: TRBV9
DNA: TGTGCCAGCAGCGCCATCGGGACAGGGGGGAGCACTGAAGCTTTCTTT
CDR3: CASSAIGTGGSTEAFF

D: -
size: -
J: TRBJ2-7
V: TRBV4-1
DNA: TGCGCCAGCAGCCAGGGAAAGGGGGTCCCCCTAGAGCAGTACTTC
CDR3: CASSQGKGVPLEQYF

D: -
size: -
J: TRBJ2-1
V: TRBV7-9
DNA: TGTGCCAGCAGCTTCCGCCAACACAGGGATGAGCAGTTCTTC
CDR3: CASSFRQHRDEQFF

D: -
size: once
J: TRBJ1-1
V: TRBV7-2
DNA: TGTGCCAGCCGAACGACAGGAACCTCGAACACTGAAGCTTTCTTT
CDR3: CASRTTGTSNTEAFF

D: TRBD2
size: -
J: TRBJ2-7
V: TRBV7-6
DNA: TGTGCCAGCAGCCCCCTCGGAGGCGGGGGACCCTACGAGCAGTACTTC
CDR3: CASSPLGGGGPYEQYF

D: -
size: -
J: TRBJ1-4
V: TRBV28
DNA: TGTGCCAGCAGTTTGACACGGCCAAGAGGGGGTGAAAAACTGTTTTTT
CDR3: CASSLTRPRGGEKLFF

D: -
size: few
J: TRBJ1-1
V: TRBV7-3
DNA: TGTGCCAGCAGCGCCATCCCGGGAGCCGAAGAAGCTTTCTTT
CDR3: CASSAIPGAEEAFF

D: -
size: -
J: TRBJ1-2
V: TRBV28
DNA: TGTGCCAGCAGTTCGTACAGCATATCTAACTATGGCTACACCTTC
CDR3: CASSSYSISNYGYTF

D: -
size: -
J: TRBJ1-1
V: TRBV6-2/TRBV6-3
DNA: TGTGCCAGCAGTTCCCCTACGGGGGGTGGGGGGAACACTGAAGCTTTCTTT
CDR3: CASSSPTGGGGNTEAFF

D: -
size: -
J: TRBJ2-5
V: TRBV7-9
DNA: TGTGCCAGCAGCTTACGAAACGGAGCGGAGACCCAGTACTTC
CDR3: CASSLRNGAETQYF

D: TRBD2
size: -
J: TRBJ2-3
V: TRBV10-3
DNA: TGTGCCATCAGTCTAGCGGGGGGGAGAGATACGCAGTATTTT
CDR3: CAISLAGGRDTQYF

D: TRBD2
size: -
J: TRBJ2-5
V: TRBV5-6
DNA: TGTGCCAGCAGTTCACCTCGGCTAGCGGGGGTAGTAGAGACCCAGTACTTC
CDR3: CASSSPRLAGVVETQYF

D: -
size: once
J: TRBJ1-2
V: TRBV19
DNA: TGTGCCAGTACCTCATCAGGGGCCGGGGGGAACTATGGCTACACCTTC
CDR3: CASTSSGAGGNYGYTF

D: TRBD1
size: -
J: TRBJ1-4
V: TRBV28
DNA: TGTGCCAGCAGTCGAATTGACAGGGGGAAACTGTTTTTT
CDR3: CASSRIDRGKLFF

D: -
size: once
J: TRBJ1-1
V: TRBV11-2
DNA: TGTGCCAGCAGCCCGGGATATTCCGTGAACACTGAAGCTTTCTTT
CDR3: CASSPGYSVNTEAFF

D: -
size: -
J: TRBJ2-2
V: TRBV11-2
DNA: TGTGCCAGCAGCTTAGGTCGCAGGGAGAACACCGGGGAGCTGTTTTTT
CDR3: CASSLGRRENTGELFF

D: -
size: -
J: TRBJ2-7
V: TRBV5-1
DNA: TGCGCCAGCAGCTTCGGAAGGACTCTACTAGACGAGCAGTACTTC
CDR3: CASSFGRTLLDEQYF

D: -
size: -
J: TRBJ1-1
V: TRBV10-3
DNA: TGTGCCACCGAAACAGCCTTGAACACTGAAGCTTTCTTT
CDR3: CATETALNTEAFF

D: -
size: -
J: TRBJ2-3
V: TRBV7-9
DNA: TGTGCCAGCAGCTTACCAATTCATTATACGCAGTATTTT
CDR3: CASSLPIHYTQYF

D: -
size: -
J: TRBJ2-5
V: TRBV7-9
DNA: TGTGCCAGCAGCTTAGGCGGCAGCCCACTCCAAGAGACCCAGTACTTC
CDR3: CASSLGGSPLQETQYF

D: TRBD1
size: -
J: TRBJ1-1
V: TRBV18
DNA: TGTGCCAGCTCACCACTCGAGCAGGGGGTGCGGTACACTGAAGCTTTCTTT
CDR3: CASSPLEQGVRYTEAFF

D: TRBD1
size: -
J: TRBJ1-1
V: TRBV28
DNA: TGTGCCAGCAGTGTTAACCGGGACAGGGCAACTGAAGCTTTCTTT
CDR3: CASSVNRDRATEAFF

D: TRBD2
size: few
J: TRBJ2-1
V: TRBV4-3
DNA: TGCGCCAGCAGCCAGGCTAGCGGGGGTTCCTACAATGAGCAGTTCTTC
CDR3: CASSQASGGSYNEQFF

D: TRBD1
size: -
J: TRBJ2-7
V: TRBV30
DNA: TGTGCCTGGAGTCTAACCTTCCGGACAGGGAGCGAGCAGTACTTC
CDR3: CAWSLTFRTGSEQYF

D: -
size: -
J: TRBJ1-2
V: TRBV29-1
DNA: TGCAGCGTTTCACAGGGACCCGGAGGCTATGGCTACACCTTC
CDR3: CSVSQGPGGYGYTF

D: -
size: -
J: TRBJ1-1
V: TRBV4-2
DNA: TGTGCCAGCAGCCAAGGTGTAAACACTGAAGCTTTCTTT
CDR3: CASSQGVNTEAFF

D: TRBD1
size: -
J: TRBJ1-1
V: TRBV28
DNA: TGTGCCGGGACAGGCAGCCGATTTGCTGAAGCTTTCTTT
CDR3: CAGTGSRFAEAFF

D: TRBD2
size: -
J: TRBJ2-5
V: TRBV6-2/TRBV6-3
DNA: TGTGCCAGCAGTTACTTTGGCGGGGGGCCGCAAGAGACCCAGTACTTC
CDR3: CASSYFGGGPQETQYF

D: TRBD1
size: -
J: TRBJ2-1
V: TRBV29-1
DNA: TGCAGCGGGGACCACAGGGGGTCCTACAATGAGCAGTTCTTC
CDR3: CSGDHRGSYNEQFF

D: -
size: -
J: TRBJ1-5
V: TRBV30
DNA: TGTGCCTGGAGTGTACAGGGATGGAGCAATCAGCCCCAGCATTTT
CDR3: CAWSVQGWSNQPQHF

D: TRBD1
size: -
J: TRBJ1-2
V: TRBV24-1
DNA: TGTGCCACCAGTGACACCGACAGGGCGCGTGGATACACCTTC
CDR3: CATSDTDRARGYTF

D: TRBD1
size: -
J: TRBJ2-2
V: TRBV28
DNA: TGTGCCAGCAGTTCAGCGTACGACAGGGTGGACACCGGGGAGCTGTTTTTT
CDR3: CASSSAYDRVDTGELFF

D: -
size: -
J: TRBJ2-5
V: TRBV5-5
DNA: TGTGCCAGCAGCTTGGGTAGAGAAACCCAGTACTTC
CDR3: CASSLGRETQYF

D: -
size: -
J: TRBJ2-1
V: TRBV7-9
DNA: TGTGCCAGCAGCTTTACGGTAGCCCGGGATCTGATCAATGAGCAGTTCTTC
CDR3: CASSFTVARDLINEQFF

D: TRBD1
size: -
J: TRBJ2-2
V: TRBV7-2
DNA: TGTGCCAGCAGCCTAACAGGGGTAGCCGGGGAGCTGTTTTTT
CDR3: CASSLTGVAGELFF

D: TRBD1
size: -
J: TRBJ1-1
V: TRBV2
DNA: TGTGCCAGCAGACCACAGGGGGGGACTGAAGCTTTCTTT
CDR3: CASRPQGGTEAFF